At least ten counts were recorded for the clone carrying this T cell receptor (beta chain). The target antigen is unknown. Researchers took RNA transcripts and amplified the TCR beta CDR3 regions from them. The TCR CDR3 first-round RT-PCR relied on the HTBI primer set. From the multiplex PCR reads, TCRdb called clonotypes with MiXCR, one entry per CDR3 protein. Found here are 270,000 or so distinct CDR3 sequences, less than 30% of them singletons; the top ten hold about a quarter. The sample is drawn from a study of T cells in Graves' hyperthyroidism and ophthalmopathy. Looking at the study overall: Any treatment followed the collection of peripheral blood at initial diagnosis.

Study-wide results and limits: The blood repertoire included most of the expanded thyroid clonotypes above 0.001.

With a duration under 2 months, the hyperthyroidism was newly diagnosed in patients aged 18 to 65. Thyroid ultrasound, orbital computed tomography, clinical symptoms, and serum thyroxine and TRAb underpinned diagnoses. Trimming removed 7 bases at V and 0 bases at J, with 13 bases between. CDR3 length equals 14 residues. Germline V CDR1 and CDR2: SNHLY, FYNNEI. The source material was blood. This chain connects TRBV2 to TRBJ2-7, with D maybe TRBD2 (6 bases). The sequence was obtained from a man aged 35-49 years with Graves' hyperthyroidism that later progressed to Graves' ophthalmopathy. CDR3 residues: CASNQPGDSYEQYF. DNA of the CDR3: TGTGCCAGCAACCAACCGGGAGACTCCTACGAGCAGTACTTC.